The clone carrying this TCR beta chain was counted ten times or more. The junction departs from germline at one end; a sequencing error may be responsible. The germline gives CDR1 SNHLY, CDR2 FYNNEI. This CDR3 spans 15 amino acids. This sample stems from a study of low-dose radiotherapy and immunotherapy resistance in tumors. Background on the study: Dosing of intravenous cyclophosphamide at 200 mg/m2 occurred every two weeks and took place one day prior to radiation and immunotherapy.

The time point: before trial treatment. Both TCRalpha and TCRbeta chains were reverse transcribed with V-gene-specific primers. Using a constant-region primer together with a V-primer adapter, TCRs were subjected to 20 PCR cycles of amplification. TCRdb ran MiXCR on the reads and lists one entry per CDR3 protein. The data contain 80,000 to 95,000 distinct CDR3 sequences, more than 7.5% of them singletons. This sequence was found in a male donor with prostate cancer. Material: PBMCs, obtained before treatment. This chain connects TRBV2 to TRBJ2-3, with D possibly being TRBD1 (6 bases). The CDR3 protein is CASSEAARGRARVDF. CDR3 DNA sequence: TGTGCCAGCAGTGAAGCCGCCAGGGGCCGGGCACGCGTGGATTTT.